Here is one T cell receptor (beta chain) with its context. Its cognate antigen is unknown. PCR primers comprised 60 Vbeta and 13 Jbeta primers. Here immunoSEQ multiplex PCR was the method, and the copy in TCRdb shows in-frame clones only, minus some. The sample lists roughly 100,000 clones, 75% seen once, with more than 2% in the top ten. This record belongs to a study of cytomegalovirus exposure and HLA in healthy donors. Study-wide findings and caveats: In a later analysis, most CMV-associated TCR beta chains appeared HLA-restricted. Cytomegalovirus-associated TCR beta chains were listed, numbering 150 to 200.

The CDR3 length is 15 residues. The trim removed 3 bases at V and 5 bases at J, leaving 5 bases unmatched. Germline V gene lookup returns CDR1 LGHNA and CDR2 YNFKEQ. The receptor comes from a man aged 35 to 55 in good health and CMV-seronegative. Sequenced material: PBMCs. V is TRBV4-2 and J is TRBJ2-7; 12 bases line up with TRBD2. The CDR3 reads CASSQRTSGADEQYF. DNA of the CDR3: TGTGCCAGCAGCCAGAGGACTAGCGGGGCCGACGAGCAGTACTTC.